The clone carrying this TCR beta chain was counted many times. Its antigen is undetermined. The record originates from a study of neurological immune-mediated disorders. Study observations and caveats: The greatest degree of TCR clonal expansion was observed in HTLV-1-associated myelopathy, with the lowest in multiple sclerosis, below that of healthy controls.

Documented time point: longitudinal time-point 3. 2 million PBMCs stored at -80 C were the source of the unsorted libraries. The ends were cut back, 6 bases at V and 7 bases at J, with 16 bases in the middle. CDR1 and CDR2 (germline): DFQATT, SNEGSKA (reference sequence). The CDR3 covers 12 residues. TCRdb re-derived calls from the 5' RACE reads in MiXCR, one entry per CDR3 protein. The sample carries 45,000 to 65,000 distinct CDR3 sequences, 6.5% to 8.5% recorded once. The receptor was isolated from a woman aged 40 to 50 in good health. The chain joins TRBV20-1 to TRBJ2-7, with D perhaps matching TRBD2 (5 bases). Sequenced: PBMCs. CDR3 amino acids: CSANPGNREQYF. The DNA of the CDR3 is TGCAGTGCCAACCCGGGGAATCGGGAGCAGTACTTC.